A single sample is the source of the 18 T cell receptor beta chains below, sequenced in a study of blood T cell repertoires in COVID-19. The repertoire was sequenced with immunoSEQ multiplex PCR; TCRdb's copy has only in-frame clones and lacks some. The table records over 10,000 clones, less than 90% of them present only once. Material for sequencing was peripheral blood. All receptors derive from an elderly man with acute or convalescent COVID-19.

The rearrangement uses TRBV7-2 and TRBJ2-5, with 8 positions matching TRBD2. The CDR3 contains 14 residues. CDR1 and CDR2 (germline): SGHTA, FQGNSA. The trim removed 10 bases at V and 2 bases at J, leaving 9 bases unmatched. In nucleotides, the CDR3 is TGTGCCAAGGGGGGCCGCGGGGGGCAAGAGACCCAGTACTTC. It yields the protein CAKGGRGGQETQYF.

The chain combines TRBV24-1 with TRBJ1-2; 7 positions agree with TRBD1. CDR3 length: 14 amino acids. The J segment lost 4 bases and the V segment lost 4 bases, leaving 5 bases of the junction unmatched. Germline CDR1 is KGHDR and CDR2 is SFDVKD. The CDR3: CATSDRGQPYGYTF. The DNA for the CDR3 is TGTGCCACCAGTGACAGGGGACAGCCCTATGGCTACACCTTC.

Remarks on this clone: The junction shows a germline mismatch at one end, possibly a read error. The gene calls are TRBV11-2 and TRBJ1-6, with TRBD1 as a possible D gene (5 bases). The CDR3 runs to 17 residues. Germline CDR1 reads SGHAT; CDR2 reads FQNNGV. The CDR3 here is CASSLGTSGLWNSPLHF. The CDR3 nucleotides read TGTGCCAGCAGTTTAGGGACGTCAGGGCTATGGAATTCACCCCTCCACTTT.

The chain joins TRBV4-1 to TRBJ2-1; 10 bases line up with TRBD1. The junction had 6 bases not matched to a gene; V was cut back by 4 bases and J by 6 bases. Germline V CDR1 and CDR2: MGHRA, YSYEKL. CDR3 length equals 15 residues. Here the CDR3 reads CASSLGQGEINEQFF. CDR3 DNA sequence: TGCGCCAGCAGCCTCGGACAGGGGGAAATCAATGAGCAGTTCTTC.

The V call is TRBV28, the J call TRBJ1-3, with 7 bases fitting TRBD1. The CDR3 has 15 residues. V shed 4 bases and J 0 bases; nucleotides not matched to a gene: 3. Germline V gene sequence: CDR1 MDHEN, CDR2 SYDVKM. CDR3 loop: CASSSDRPSGNTIYF. The CDR3 nucleotides read TGTGCCAGCAGTTCGGACAGGCCCTCTGGAAACACCATATATTTT.

This sequence joins TRBV2 and TRBJ1-3; 9 bases fit TRBD1. The CDR3 sequence is 18 residues long. Trimming at V came to 5 bases and at J to 4 bases, leaving 15 bases not matched to a gene. Germline V gene sequence: CDR1 SNHLY, CDR2 FYNNEI. The CDR3 sequence: CASSFLKPGQGYGNTIYF. CDR3 bases: TGTGCCAGCAGTTTCCTCAAACCGGGACAGGGATACGGAAACACCATATATTTT.

This clone has only a few counts. Other DNA variants within this sample encode the same CDR3. The chain joins TRBV6-5 to TRBJ1-2; 7 bases line up with TRBD1. The CDR3 runs to 14 residues. Germline lookup yields CDR1 MNHEY and CDR2 SVGAGI. J lost 4 bases, V lost 0 bases, and 2 bases had no gene match. The CDR3 here is CASSYSGTAYGYTF. CDR3 nucleotide sequence: TGTGCCAGCAGTTACTCAGGGACAGCCTATGGCTACACCTTC.

The rearrangement joins TRBV3-1 (or the pseudogene TRBV3-2) to TRBJ2-7, with D unclear. Trimming stripped 3 bases from V and 2 bases from J, with 5 bases between. Germline loops: CDR1 LGHDT, CDR2 YNNKEL (reference sequence). This CDR3 is built from 12 residues. In DNA form, the CDR3 reads TGTGCCAGCAGCCACAGAACCTACGAGCAGTACTTC. Translated: CASSHRTYEQYF.

The V gene is TRBV6-2 or TRBV6-3, the J gene TRBJ1-2; 8 positions match TRBD1. The CDR3 is made up of 13 amino acids. CDR1 and CDR2 from the germline V gene are MNHEY and SVGEGT. Trimming at V came to 5 bases and at J to 7 bases, leaving 6 bases not matched to a gene. As DNA, the CDR3 is TGTGCCAGCAGTGATAGGACAGGGTTTGGCTACACCTTC. Translated, it gives CASSDRTGFGYTF.

This CDR3 reads CASSQPGTEAFF. The CDR3 nucleotides read TGTGCCAGCAGTCAACCGGGGACTGAAGCTTTCTTT. The chain employs TRBV5-6 and TRBJ1-1, with D hard to call. Germline V gives CDR1 SGHDT, CDR2 YYEEEE. The V gene lost 5 bases and the J gene lost 5 bases, with 10 bases spanning the gap. The CDR3 totals 12 residues.

The V gene is TRBV29-1, the J gene TRBJ1-2, with TRBD1 as a possible D gene (5 bases). V lost 6 bases and J 8 bases, leaving 16 bases between the germline ends. CDR3 length: 12 amino acids. Germline-derived CDR1 and CDR2 are SQVTM and ANQGSEA. The CDR3 DNA reads as TGCAGCGTCGGGTGGGGGGTTAGGGGCTACACCTTC. Translating gives CSVGWGVRGYTF.

This chain connects TRBV5-1 to TRBJ1-1, with D perhaps matching TRBD1 (5 bases). V gave up 1 base and J gave up 5 bases, with 12 bases separating them. The CDR3 totals 14 residues. Per germline, CDR1 SGHRS and CDR2 YFSETQ. Here the CDR3 reads CASSLRQSATEAFF. The CDR3 nucleotides read TGCGCCAGCAGCTTGCGACAGTCGGCTACTGAAGCTTTCTTT.

This chain joins TRBV5-5 and TRBJ2-7; 8 bases match TRBD2. CDR1 is SGHKS and CDR2 is YYEKEE in the germline V gene (reference sequence). V gave up 2 bases and J gave up 3 bases; unmatched junction bases: 4. CDR3 length: 14 residues. The CDR3 is CASSFIAGHYEQYF. Here the CDR3 DNA reads TGTGCCAGCAGCTTTATAGCGGGGCACTACGAGCAGTACTTC. The complete variable domain, with remaining parts taken from reference TRBV5-5 and TRBJ2-7, reads DAGVTQSPTHLIKTRGQQVTLRCSPISGHKSVSWYQQVLGQGPQFIFQYYEKEERGRGNFPDRFSARQFPNYSSELNVNALLLGDSALYLCASSFIAGHYEQYFGPGTRLTVT.

The chain links TRBV7-2 to TRBJ2-7, with 7 positions matching TRBD2. The germline CDR1 and CDR2 sequences are SGHTA and FQGNSA. The CDR3 length is 14 residues. After removal of 7 bases from V and 0 bases from J, the junction contained 6 bases not matched to a gene. CDR3 coding DNA: TGTGCCAGCAAGACTAGCCGTAGCTCCTACGAGCAGTACTTC. Translation: CASKTSRSSYEQYF.

In DNA, the CDR3 is TGCGCCAGCAGCTTGGTGTGGGGAAGTAGCGGGGGGGCCGCAGATACGCAGTATTTT. Translating gives CASSLVWGSSGGAADTQYF. The chain uses TRBV5-1 and TRBJ2-3; 11 nucleotides agree with TRBD2. V dropped 0 bases and J dropped 4; count of bases not matched to a gene: 13. CDR1 SGHRS and CDR2 YFSETQ come from the germline V gene. CDR3 size: 19 residues. The full variable domain, completed using reference TRBV5-1 and TRBJ2-3, is KAGVTQTPRYLIKTRGQQVTLSCSPISGHRSVSWYQQTPGQGLQFLFEYFSETQRNKGNFPGRFSGRQFSNSRSEMNVSTLELGDSALYLCASSLVWGSSGGAADTQYFGPGTRLTVL.

The rearrangement links TRBV5-5 to TRBJ1-1; D is perhaps TRBD1 (6 bases). The CDR3 runs to 11 residues. Between the trimmed V and J ends, which lost 2 bases and 12 bases, there was a span of 11 bases. Germline CDR1 SGHKS, CDR2 YYEKEE (reference sequence). CDR3 region: CASSFRQGTFF. CDR3 coding DNA: TGTGCCAGCAGCTTTAGGCAGGGGACTTTCTTT.

The V and J genes are TRBV3-1 (or the pseudogene TRBV3-2) and TRBJ1-6, with 7 bases that match TRBD1. The V gene's germline CDR1 is LGHDT and CDR2 YNNKEL (reference sequence). CDR3 length: 14 residues. Trimming at V came to 8 bases and at J to 5 bases, leaving 6 bases not matched to a gene. The DNA of the CDR3 is TGTGCCAGCCGCCGAACAGGGGATAATTCACCCCTCCACTTT. Residues: CASRRTGDNSPLHF.

V is TRBV29-1 and J is TRBJ1-2, with 12 bases matching TRBD1. Germline loops: CDR1 SQVTM, CDR2 ANQGSEA. The CDR3 extends over 14 amino acids. The V gene end was trimmed by 7 bases and the J gene end by 5 bases; junction bases not matched to a gene: 8. The CDR3 nucleotides read TGCAGCGCCTACCGGGACAGGGGGCAATATGGCTACACCTTC. It yields the protein CSAYRDRGQYGYTF.